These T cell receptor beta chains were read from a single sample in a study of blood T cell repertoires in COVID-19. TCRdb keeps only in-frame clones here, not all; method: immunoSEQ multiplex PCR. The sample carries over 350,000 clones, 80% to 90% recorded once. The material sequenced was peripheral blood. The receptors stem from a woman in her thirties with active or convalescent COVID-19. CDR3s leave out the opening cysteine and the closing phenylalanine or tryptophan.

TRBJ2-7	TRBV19	ASSWDRATYEQY
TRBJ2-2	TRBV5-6	ASSLGGQNTGELF
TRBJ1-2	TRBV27	ASRTGRASGGYT
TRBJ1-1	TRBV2	ASRRGSGNTEAF
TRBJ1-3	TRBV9	ASSVGSSGNTIY
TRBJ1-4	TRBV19	ASSHGTANNEKLF
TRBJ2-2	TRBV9	ASSVEGLAGWNTGELF
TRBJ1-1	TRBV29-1	SVASGMNTEAF
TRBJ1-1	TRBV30	AWTGNRGTNTEAF
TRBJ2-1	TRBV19	ASSFRHEYNEQF
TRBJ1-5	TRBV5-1	ASSFGYNDYQPQH
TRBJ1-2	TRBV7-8	ASSLGAGPYGYT
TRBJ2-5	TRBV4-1	ASSQVLAGGKETQY
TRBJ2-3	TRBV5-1	ASSPGQQTDTQY
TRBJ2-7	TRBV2	ASRFGQNYEQY
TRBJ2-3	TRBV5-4	ASSLAGDTQY
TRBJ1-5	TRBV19	ASSAYGRAFSNQPQH
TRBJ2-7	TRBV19	ASSMKAGRGQSSYEQY
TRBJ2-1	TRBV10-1	ASSELIAGGGDNEQF
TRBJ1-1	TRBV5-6	ASSNRVFTEAF
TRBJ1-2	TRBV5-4	ASANGDYGYT
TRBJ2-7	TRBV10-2	ASSGTSGIYEQY
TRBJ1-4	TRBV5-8	ASSLDWEEGEKLF
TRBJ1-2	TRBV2	ASRTGGTYGYT
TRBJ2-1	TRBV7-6	ASSSGLAGSSYNEQF
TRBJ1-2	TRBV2	ASSAETGAGYGYT
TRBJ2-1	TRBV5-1	ASSWQGNEQF
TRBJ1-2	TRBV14	ASSQEGGAHT
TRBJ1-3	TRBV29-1	VTTGDGGNTIY
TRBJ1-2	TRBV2	ASRAGQGNYGYT
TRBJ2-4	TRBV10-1	ASSARTDGRDIQY
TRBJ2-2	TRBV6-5	ASKRTETNTGELF
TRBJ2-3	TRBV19	ASRTSGEFWITDTQY
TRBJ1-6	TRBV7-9	ASSFGGQGNSPLH
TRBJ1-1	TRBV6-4	ASRRQGPNTEAF
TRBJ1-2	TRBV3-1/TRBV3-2	ASSQDRSAYGYT
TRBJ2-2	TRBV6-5	ASQRGPNTGELF
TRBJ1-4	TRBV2	ASSPLGTGGPNEKLF
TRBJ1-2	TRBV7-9	ASIKSGGFYGYT
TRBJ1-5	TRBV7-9	ASTMYQWRTGGNEDQPQH
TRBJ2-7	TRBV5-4	ASTVGQGYEQY
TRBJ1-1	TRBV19	ASSIVRGEAEAF
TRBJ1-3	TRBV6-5	ASGGRNTIY
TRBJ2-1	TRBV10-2	ASSESSTINEQF
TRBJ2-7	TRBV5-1	ASTHADRVFDEQY
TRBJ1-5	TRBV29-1	SVETGGNQPQH
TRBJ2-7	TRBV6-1	ASSEDRAYEQY
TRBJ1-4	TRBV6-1	ASSEDGPWEKLF
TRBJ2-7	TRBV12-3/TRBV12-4	ASSFGGAGEQY
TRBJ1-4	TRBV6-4	ATSDSPNEKLF